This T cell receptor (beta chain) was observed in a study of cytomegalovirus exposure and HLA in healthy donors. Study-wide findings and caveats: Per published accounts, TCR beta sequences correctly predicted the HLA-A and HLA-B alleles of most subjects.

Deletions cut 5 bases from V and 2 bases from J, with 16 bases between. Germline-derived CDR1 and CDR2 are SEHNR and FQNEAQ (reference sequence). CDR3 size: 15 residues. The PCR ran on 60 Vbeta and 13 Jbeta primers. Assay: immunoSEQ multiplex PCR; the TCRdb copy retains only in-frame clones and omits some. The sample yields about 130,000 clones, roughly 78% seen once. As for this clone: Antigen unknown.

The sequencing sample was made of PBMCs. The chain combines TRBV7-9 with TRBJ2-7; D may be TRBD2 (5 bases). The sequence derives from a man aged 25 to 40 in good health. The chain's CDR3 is CASSPGGRLPYEQYF. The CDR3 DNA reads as TGTGCCAGCAGCCCAGGAGGCCGTCTCCCCTACGAGCAGTACTTC.